Sequencing of this T cell receptor beta chain was carried out in a study of cytomegalovirus exposure and HLA in healthy donors. Study findings and constraints: Cytomegalovirus association was assigned to about 150 TCR beta chains. TCR clusters originating in the first cohort tended to co-occur in the roughly 120 validation repertoires, according to a later analysis. Generally TCR sequences proved uncommon, though certain public TCRs appeared in numerous donors.

This table comes from immunoSEQ multiplex PCR, and its TCRdb copy is limited to in-frame clones, with some not included. The sample yields roughly 250,000 clones, 85% to 90% seen once. This clone was detected only a few times. Its antigen is unidentified. The sequenced sample was PBMCs. The clonotype was recovered from a man younger than 35 in good health and CMV-seronegative.

In DNA form, the CDR3 reads TGCAGCGTTGTGGCTAGCGGAGCCTACGAGCAGTACTTC. It yields the protein CSVVASGAYEQYF. The genes are TRBV29-1 and TRBJ2-7; 7 bases are a match to TRBD2. The CDR3 extends over 13 amino acids. Trimming at V came to 4 bases and at J to 2 bases, leaving 5 bases not matched to a gene. The germline V gene has CDR1 SQVTM and CDR2 ANQGSEA.